This T cell receptor beta chain was recovered during a study of cytomegalovirus exposure and HLA in healthy donors. The donors were part of the validation cohort, which consisted of over a hundred subjects and was separate from the first cohort of under 850 subjects. Remarks on this clone: Its antigen is not known.

Study results and caveats: The tendency of first-cohort TCR clusters to co-occur in the 100 to 150 validation repertoires was identified by a subsequent analysis. Cytomegalovirus association was assigned to approximately 160 TCR beta chains.

The protocol was immunoSEQ multiplex PCR, while the TCRdb copy is restricted to in-frame clones and leaves out a portion. The table includes 50,000 to 65,000 clones, 89% detected once. There are 15 residues in the CDR3. Germline CDR1 reads SGHRS; CDR2 reads YFSETQ. The V gene end was trimmed by 7 bases and the J gene end by 6 bases; junction bases not matched to a gene: 10. The sequencing input was PBMCs. The J gene is TRBJ1-1, the V gene TRBV5-1, with TRBD1 matching over 12 bases. This TCR derives from a woman aged 18-29 years in good health and CMV-seronegative. CDR3 in DNA: TGCGCCAGCGCTCAAGCCGGGACAGGGGGCCCTGAAGCTTTCTTT. This encodes CASAQAGTGGPEAFF.